Below are 9 T cell receptor beta chains sequenced from a single sample in a study of persistence of HIV-infected CD4 T cells. The stimulus was lysate of CMV-infected fibroblasts, approximately 9.7 ug/mL. CD40L-negative CD69-negative CD45RO-high memory CD4+ T cells were sorted as populations depleted of antigen-responding cells. The immunoSEQ assay was version 4, run in survey mode. TCRdb keeps only in-frame clones here, not all; method: immunoSEQ multiplex PCR. The sample consists of tens of thousands of clones, 82% of them appearing once. These receptors have no known antigen. The sample consisted of CD4+ T cells sorted from PBMCs after approximately 18-hour stimulation, taken from a patient who received antiretroviral therapy. Receptor source: an adult woman with HIV who was CMV-seropositive.

This clone was counted only a few times. This chain links TRBV24-1 with TRBJ1-2; 10 bases match TRBD1. Per germline, CDR1 KGHDR and CDR2 SFDVKD. With 3 bases clipped from V and 4 bases from J, the junction kept 4 bases outside the gene matches. The CDR3 totals 15 residues. The CDR3 DNA sequence: TGTGCCACCAGTGATATGCGGACAGGGGGCTATGGCTACACCTTC. Amino acid sequence: CATSDMRTGGYGYTF.

This sequence joins TRBV6-5 and TRBJ1-1; no firm D call. Germline CDR1 is MNHEY and CDR2 is SVGAGI. This CDR3 spans 12 amino acids. Trimming took 4 bases from V and 6 from J, leaving 9 bases between them. The CDR3 region is CASSSVGAEAFF. For the CDR3, the DNA is TGTGCCAGCAGTTCCGTCGGGGCTGAAGCTTTCTTT.

This clone has just a few counts. V usage is TRBV28 and J usage is TRBJ1-5; the match to TRBD1 covers 7 bases. CDR1 is MDHEN and CDR2 is SYDVKM in the germline V gene. V gave up 2 bases and J gave up 6 bases; unmatched junction bases: 7. This CDR3 has 15 residues. The CDR3 is CASSLPDRAGQPQHF. In DNA, the CDR3 is TGTGCCAGCAGTTTACCCGACAGGGCGGGTCAGCCCCAGCATTTT. Looking up the rest from reference TRBV28 and TRBJ1-5 gives the full variable domain: DVKVTQSSRYLVKRTGEKVFLECVQDMDHENMFWYRQDPGLGLRLIYFSYDVKMKEKGDIPEGYSVSREKKERFSLILESASTNQTSMYLCASSLPDRAGQPQHFGDGTRLSIL.

The rearrangement links TRBV14 to TRBJ2-2; 7 nucleotides agree with TRBD1. CDR1 SGHDN and CDR2 FVKESK come from the germline V gene. This CDR3 contains 16 residues. J was trimmed by 4 bases and V by 5 bases; bases with no gene match: 10. The DNA for the CDR3 is TGTGCCAGCAGCTCTTCCCGACAGGGAATCACCGGGGAGCTGTTTTTT. Its protein is CASSSSRQGITGELFF.

The chain carries TRBV7-2 and TRBJ2-2; the D is unclear. This CDR3 spans 16 amino acids. Germline V gene sequence: CDR1 SGHTA, CDR2 FQGNSA. The V end lost 6 bases, the J end lost 2 bases, and 16 bases lay between the germline ends. The DNA for the CDR3 is TGTGCCAGCAGGACCGAGCCGATACTAAACACCGGGGAGCTGTTTTTT. It is translated as CASRTEPILNTGELFF.

The chain joins TRBV2 to TRBJ2-7; 7 nucleotides agree with TRBD1. Trimming cost V 5 bases and J 3 bases; bases outside gene matches: 4. Germline CDR1 SNHLY, CDR2 FYNNEI. This CDR3 is built from 13 residues. CDR3: CASSLRQGYEQYF. For the CDR3, the DNA is TGTGCCAGCAGTTTACGACAGGGCTACGAGCAGTACTTC.

The chain has TRBV18 and TRBJ2-5; D ambiguous. The CDR3 is 12 residues long. The V gene lost 2 bases and the J gene lost 5 bases, with 6 bases spanning the gap. In germline, CDR1 is KGHSH, CDR2 LQKENI. CDR3 sequence reads: CASSPKSETQYF. In DNA form, the CDR3 reads TGTGCCAGCTCACCAAAGTCTGAGACCCAGTACTTC.

The V gene is TRBV28, the J gene TRBJ1-5; unclear D gene. Looked up from germline, CDR1 is MDHEN and CDR2 is SYDVKM. The CDR3 spans 12 residues. V was clipped by 4 bases and J by 3 bases, with 4 bases between them. The chain's CDR3 is CASSSNNQPQHF. The CDR3, as DNA: TGTGCCAGCAGTTCGAACAATCAGCCCCAGCATTTT.

The rearrangement links TRBV11-3 to TRBJ1-4; TRBD1 might be the D (5 bases). CDR1 and CDR2 from the germline V gene are SGHNT and YENEEA. Trimming took off 4 bases at V and 7 bases at J, with 22 bases between the two ends. The CDR3 extends over 17 amino acids. The chain's CDR3 is CASSSPRTTFGREKLFF. CDR3 bases: TGTGCCAGCAGCTCGCCCCGGACAACGTTCGGGCGTGAAAAACTGTTTTTT.